This is a list of T cell receptor beta chains from one sample in a study of blood T cell repertoires in COVID-19. This table comes from immunoSEQ multiplex PCR, and its TCRdb copy is limited to in-frame clones, with some not included. The repertoire holds around 200,000 clones, with about nine tenths as singletons. Sequenced input: peripheral blood. These receptor sequences come from a man younger than 30 with active or convalescent COVID-19. Both conserved end residues are part of each CDR3. The order of the fields is D gene, J gene, V gene, clone size, CDR3 length, CDR3 DNA, CDR3 protein. A D gene is named only where the DNA matches it firmly. Not all rows give a size; the values are once, few, many and, for expanded clones, a class.

D: TRBD2; J: TRBJ2-7; V: TRBV5-1; size: NA; length: 16; DNA: TGCGCCAGCAGTACACTACTAGCGGGGTCGACCTACGAGCAGTACTTC; CDR3: CASSTLLAGSTYEQYF
D: NA; J: TRBJ1-1; V: TRBV29-1; size: NA; length: 14; DNA: TGCAGCGTTGATACCCGACAGGTCAGCCAAGAAGCTTTCTTT; CDR3: CSVDTRQVSQEAFF
D: NA; J: TRBJ1-5; V: TRBV4-1; size: NA; length: 14; DNA: TGCGCCAGCAGCCAAGATCGTCGGGTTCAGCCCCAGCATTTT; CDR3: CASSQDRRVQPQHF
D: NA; J: TRBJ1-3; V: TRBV19; size: NA; length: 15; DNA: TGTGCCAGTAGTCCCCGGTCCCGCTCTGGAAACACCATATATTTT; CDR3: CASSPRSRSGNTIYF
D: NA; J: TRBJ1-3; V: TRBV11-2; size: NA; length: 14; DNA: TGTGCCAGCAGCCAGTATAACTCTGGAAACACCATATATTTT; CDR3: CASSQYNSGNTIYF
D: TRBD1; J: TRBJ1-1; V: TRBV5-1; size: NA; length: 16; DNA: TGCGCCAGCACCACTCCTCAGGACAGGAAAAACACTGAAGCTTTCTTT; CDR3: CASTTPQDRKNTEAFF
D: NA; J: TRBJ2-3; V: TRBV7-9; size: NA; length: 15; DNA: TGTGCCAGCAGCTTAGGTGGGAGGAGCGCAGATACGCAGTATTTT; CDR3: CASSLGGRSADTQYF
D: NA; J: TRBJ1-6; V: TRBV10-2; size: NA; length: 14; DNA: TGCGCCAGCAGTGTATCAGGGGAGGGTTCACCCCTCCACTTT; CDR3: CASSVSGEGSPLHF
D: NA; J: TRBJ2-1; V: TRBV4-3; size: NA; length: 18; DNA: TGCGCCAGCAGCCAAGATCGAGAAGGGGCGAACCCCTACAATGAGCAGTTCTTC; CDR3: CASSQDREGANPYNEQFF
D: TRBD1; J: TRBJ1-6; V: TRBV30; size: NA; length: 13; DNA: TGTGCCTGGTCGGACAGGAGTGATTCACCCCTCCACTTT; CDR3: CAWSDRSDSPLHF
D: TRBD1; J: TRBJ2-7; V: TRBV5-8; size: NA; length: 14; DNA: TGTGCCAGCAGCTGGGGACAGGGGTACCCCGAGCAGTACTTC; CDR3: CASSWGQGYPEQYF
D: TRBD1; J: TRBJ2-5; V: TRBV19; size: NA; length: 14; DNA: TGTGCCAGTAGGCGACAGGGGAACCAAGAGACCCAGTACTTC; CDR3: CASRRQGNQETQYF
D: TRBD2; J: TRBJ2-3; V: TRBV19; size: NA; length: 18; DNA: TGTGCCAGTAGTATAAGGCTAGCGGGGGGGCCTCGCACAGATACGCAGTATTTT; CDR3: CASSIRLAGGPRTDTQYF
D: NA; J: TRBJ2-1; V: TRBV30; size: NA; length: 11; DNA: TGTGCCTGGAGTGTGGCCCATGAGCAGTTCTTC; CDR3: CAWSVAHEQFF
D: TRBD1; J: TRBJ1-5; V: TRBV5-8; size: NA; length: 16; DNA: TGTGCCAGCAGCCCTACAGGGGAAGGAGACAATCAGCCCCAGCATTTT; CDR3: CASSPTGEGDNQPQHF
D: TRBD1; J: TRBJ1-2; V: TRBV9; size: NA; length: 15; DNA: TGTGCCAGCAGCGCCTACTCCGGGACAGGGTCCGGCTACACCTTC; CDR3: CASSAYSGTGSGYTF
D: NA; J: TRBJ1-4; V: TRBV11-1; size: NA; length: 15; DNA: TGTGCCAGCAGCGAGGCCGACAGGTACAATGAAAAACTGTTTTTT; CDR3: CASSEADRYNEKLFF
D: NA; J: TRBJ2-7; V: TRBV6-5; size: NA; length: 15; DNA: TGTGCCAGCAGTTACTCTGGGTTGGGCAGCTACGAGCAGTACTTC; CDR3: CASSYSGLGSYEQYF
D: NA; J: TRBJ1-5; V: TRBV6-1; size: NA; length: 16; DNA: TGTGCCAGCAGTGCTTCTGGGGCTTCTAGGAATCAGCCCCAGCATTTT; CDR3: CASSASGASRNQPQHF
D: TRBD2; J: TRBJ2-1; V: TRBV29-1; size: NA; length: 12; DNA: TGCAGCGTTAACTTTAGCGGGAGTCTCCAGTTCTTC; CDR3: CSVNFSGSLQFF
D: NA; J: TRBJ1-1; V: TRBV5-1; size: NA; length: 12; DNA: TGCGCCAGCAGCTTAGGGGACACTGAAGCTTTCTTT; CDR3: CASSLGDTEAFF
D: NA; J: TRBJ1-6; V: TRBV18; size: NA; length: 14; DNA: TGTGCCAGCTCACCCGGGATTTCTAATTCACCCCTCCACTTT; CDR3: CASSPGISNSPLHF
D: TRBD1; J: TRBJ1-1; V: TRBV2; size: few; length: 13; DNA: TGTGCCAGCAGCAAGGGACAGGGACAAAGGGCTTTCTTT; CDR3: CASSKGQGQRAFF
D: TRBD1; J: TRBJ1-1; V: TRBV6-5; size: NA; length: 15; DNA: TGTGCCAGCAGGCTCCTCCGGGACAGGGGTGCTGAAGCTTTCTTT; CDR3: CASRLLRDRGAEAFF
D: NA; J: TRBJ1-6; V: TRBV5-1; size: NA; length: 14; DNA: TGCGCCAGCACCGAGGGTCCCAGTAATTCACCCCTCCACTTT; CDR3: CASTEGPSNSPLHF
D: NA; J: TRBJ1-1; V: TRBV27; size: NA; length: 13; DNA: TGTGCCAGCAGGGACAACCTGAACACTGAAGCTTTCTTT; CDR3: CASRDNLNTEAFF